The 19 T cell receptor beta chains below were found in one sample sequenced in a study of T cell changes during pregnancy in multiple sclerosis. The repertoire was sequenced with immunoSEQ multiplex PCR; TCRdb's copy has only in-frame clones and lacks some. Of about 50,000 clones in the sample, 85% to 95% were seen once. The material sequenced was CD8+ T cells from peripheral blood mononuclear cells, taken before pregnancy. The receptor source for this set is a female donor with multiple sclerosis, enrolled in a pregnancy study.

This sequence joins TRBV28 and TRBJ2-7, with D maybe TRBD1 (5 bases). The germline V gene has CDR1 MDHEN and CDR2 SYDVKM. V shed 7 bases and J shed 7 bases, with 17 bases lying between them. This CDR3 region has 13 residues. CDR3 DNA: TGTGCCAGCAAGGTGCAGGGCCCACTAGAGCAGTACTTC. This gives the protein CASKVQGPLEQYF.

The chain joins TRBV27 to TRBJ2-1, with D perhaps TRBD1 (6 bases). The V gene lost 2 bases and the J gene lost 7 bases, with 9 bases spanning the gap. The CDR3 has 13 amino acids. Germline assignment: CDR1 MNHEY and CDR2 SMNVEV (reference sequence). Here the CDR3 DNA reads TGTGCCAGCAGTTTAGGTGACAGGAATGAGCAGTTCTTC. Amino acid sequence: CASSLGDRNEQFF.

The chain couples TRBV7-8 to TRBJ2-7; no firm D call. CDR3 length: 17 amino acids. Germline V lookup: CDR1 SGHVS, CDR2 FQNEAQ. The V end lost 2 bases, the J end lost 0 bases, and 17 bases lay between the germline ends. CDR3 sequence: CASSLTSYGGNSYEQYF. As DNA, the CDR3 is TGTGCCAGCAGCTTAACTTCTTATGGCGGAAACTCCTACGAGCAGTACTTC.

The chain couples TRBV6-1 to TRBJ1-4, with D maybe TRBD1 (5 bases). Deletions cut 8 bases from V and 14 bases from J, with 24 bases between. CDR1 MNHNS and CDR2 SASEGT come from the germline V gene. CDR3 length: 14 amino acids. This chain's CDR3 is CASDSLGRGDQLFF. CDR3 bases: TGTGCCAGCGACTCCCTTGGGCGGGGGGATCAGCTGTTTTTT.

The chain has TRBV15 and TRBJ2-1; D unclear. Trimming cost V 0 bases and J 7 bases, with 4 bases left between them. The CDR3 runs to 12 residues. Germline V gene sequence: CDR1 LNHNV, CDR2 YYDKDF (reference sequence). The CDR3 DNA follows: TGTGCCACCAGCAGAGATCGGAATGAGCAGTTCTTC. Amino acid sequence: CATSRDRNEQFF.

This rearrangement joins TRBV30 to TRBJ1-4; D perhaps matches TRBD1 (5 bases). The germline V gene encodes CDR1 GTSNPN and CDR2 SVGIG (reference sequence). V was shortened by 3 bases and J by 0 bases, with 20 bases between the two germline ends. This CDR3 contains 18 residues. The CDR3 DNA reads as TGTGCCTGGAGCCCGCCTGGGGCGTCTTGGTCAACTAATGAAAAACTGTTTTTT. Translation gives CAWSPPGASWSTNEKLFF.

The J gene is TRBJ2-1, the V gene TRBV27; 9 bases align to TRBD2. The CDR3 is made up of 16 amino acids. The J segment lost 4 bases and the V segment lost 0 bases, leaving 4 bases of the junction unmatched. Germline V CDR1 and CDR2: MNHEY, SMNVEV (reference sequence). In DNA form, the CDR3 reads TGTGCCAGCAGTTTATCAGGGCTAGCGGGATACAATGAGCAGTTCTTC. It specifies CASSLSGLAGYNEQFF.

The CDR3 DNA follows: TGCGCCAGCAGCCCCGGCAGGGTGGGCCCATATGGCTACACCTTC. Encoded protein: CASSPGRVGPYGYTF. The genes are TRBV5-1 and TRBJ1-2, with a possible D match to TRBD1 (5 bases). The V end lost 4 bases, the J end lost 5 bases, and 18 bases lay between the germline ends. The CDR3 consists of 15 residues. CDR1 and CDR2 (germline): SGHRS, YFSETQ.

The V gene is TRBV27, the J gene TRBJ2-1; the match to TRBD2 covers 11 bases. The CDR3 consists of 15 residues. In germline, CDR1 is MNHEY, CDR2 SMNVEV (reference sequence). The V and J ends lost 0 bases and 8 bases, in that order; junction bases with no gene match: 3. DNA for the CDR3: TGTGCCAGCAGTTTATCTGTAGCGGGAGGGGATGAGCAGTTCTTC. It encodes CASSLSVAGGDEQFF.

The CDR3 DNA reads TGTGCCAGCACGCGGGAGGGCCTTTACGAGCAGTACTTC. Its translation is CASTREGLYEQYF. The genes are TRBV28 and TRBJ2-7, with TRBD2 matching 9 bases. This CDR3 comprises 13 residues. The junction had 5 bases not matched to a gene; V was cut back by 7 bases and J by 4 bases. Germline lookup yields CDR1 MDHEN and CDR2 SYDVKM.

CDR3 loop: CASSNNRGNGYEQYF. In nucleotides, the CDR3 is TGTGCCAGCAGTAATAACAGGGGAAACGGCTACGAGCAGTACTTC. V usage is TRBV28 and J usage is TRBJ2-7; 7 nucleotides line up with TRBD1. The CDR3 has 15 residues. Germline loops: CDR1 MDHEN, CDR2 SYDVKM. Losses at the gene ends were 5 bases for V and 3 bases for J; bases not matched to a gene: 10.

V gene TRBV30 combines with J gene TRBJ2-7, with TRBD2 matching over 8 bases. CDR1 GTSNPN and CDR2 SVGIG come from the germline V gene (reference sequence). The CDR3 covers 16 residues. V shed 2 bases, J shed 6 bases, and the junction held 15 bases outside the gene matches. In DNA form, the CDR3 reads TGTGCCTGGAGTCCAATGAGGGGACTAGAATCTGGCGAGCAGTACTTC. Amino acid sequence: CAWSPMRGLESGEQYF.

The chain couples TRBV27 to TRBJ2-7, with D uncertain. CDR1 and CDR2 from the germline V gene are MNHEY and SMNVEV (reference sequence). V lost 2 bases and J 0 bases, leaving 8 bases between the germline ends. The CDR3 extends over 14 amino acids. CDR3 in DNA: TGTGCCAGCAGTTTAATGGCCAGCTCCTACGAGCAGTACTTC. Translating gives CASSLMASSYEQYF.

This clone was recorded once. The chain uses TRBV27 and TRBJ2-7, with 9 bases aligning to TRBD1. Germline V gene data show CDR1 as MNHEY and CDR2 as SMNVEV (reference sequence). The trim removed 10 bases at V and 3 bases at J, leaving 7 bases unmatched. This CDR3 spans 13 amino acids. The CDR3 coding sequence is TGTGCCACATGGGACAGGGTCTTCTACGAGCAGTACTTC. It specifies CATWDRVFYEQYF.

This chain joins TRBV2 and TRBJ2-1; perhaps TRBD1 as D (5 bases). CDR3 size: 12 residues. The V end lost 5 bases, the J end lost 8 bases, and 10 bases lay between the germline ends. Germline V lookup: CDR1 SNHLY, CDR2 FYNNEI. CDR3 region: CASSRRGYEQFF. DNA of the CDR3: TGTGCCAGCAGTCGTAGGGGATATGAGCAGTTCTTC. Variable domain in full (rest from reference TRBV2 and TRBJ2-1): EPEVTQTPSHQVTQMGQEVILRCVPISNHLYFYWYRQILGQKVEFLVSFYNNEISEKSEIFDDQFSVERPDGSNFTLKIRSTKLEDSAMYFCASSRRGYEQFFGPGTRLTVL.

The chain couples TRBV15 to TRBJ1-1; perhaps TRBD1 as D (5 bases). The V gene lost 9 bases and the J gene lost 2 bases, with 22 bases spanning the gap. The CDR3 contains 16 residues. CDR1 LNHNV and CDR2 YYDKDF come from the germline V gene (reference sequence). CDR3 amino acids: CATRGGLTVRNTEAFF. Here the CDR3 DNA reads TGTGCCACTCGGGGAGGGTTGACAGTGAGAAACACTGAAGCTTTCTTT.

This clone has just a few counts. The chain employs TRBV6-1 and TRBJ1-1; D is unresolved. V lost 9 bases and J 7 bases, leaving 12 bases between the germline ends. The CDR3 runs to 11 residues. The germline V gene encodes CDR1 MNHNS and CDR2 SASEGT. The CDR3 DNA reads TGTGCCAGTGACGGGGTGGGTGAAGCTTTCTTT. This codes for CASDGVGEAFF.

The CDR3, as DNA: TGCGCCAGCAGTTCCGGACTGTACGAGCAGTACTTC. This translates into CASSSGLYEQYF. This chain links TRBV5-1 with TRBJ2-7; perhaps TRBD2 as D (5 bases). The V end was cut by 5 bases, the J end by 4 bases, with 10 bases between. CDR1 SGHRS and CDR2 YFSETQ come from the germline V gene. This CDR3 comprises 12 residues.

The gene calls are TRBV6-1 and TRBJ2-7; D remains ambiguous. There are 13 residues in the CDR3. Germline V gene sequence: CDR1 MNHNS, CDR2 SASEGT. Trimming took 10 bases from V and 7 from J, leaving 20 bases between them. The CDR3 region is CAINFDGALEQYF. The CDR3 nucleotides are TGTGCCATCAACTTCGATGGAGCCCTTGAGCAGTACTTC.